This T cell receptor beta chain was identified in a study of control samples from healthy donors and cancer patients. Trimming stripped 3 bases from V and 7 bases from J, with 13 bases between. The CDR3 runs to 13 residues. Libraries were prepared by immunoSEQ multiplex PCR; TCRdb keeps only in-frame clonotypes and omits some of them. The sample lists roughly 100,000 clones, about 83% occurring once. The receptor comes from a woman in her 50s in good health. The chain joins TRBV12-3 or TRBV12-4 to TRBJ2-7, with D possibly matching TRBD2 (5 bases). Specimen: blood. CDR3 in amino acids: CASSLSGAGEQYF. As DNA, the CDR3 is TGTGCCAGCAGTTTGAGCGGCGCAGGAGAGCAGTACTTC.